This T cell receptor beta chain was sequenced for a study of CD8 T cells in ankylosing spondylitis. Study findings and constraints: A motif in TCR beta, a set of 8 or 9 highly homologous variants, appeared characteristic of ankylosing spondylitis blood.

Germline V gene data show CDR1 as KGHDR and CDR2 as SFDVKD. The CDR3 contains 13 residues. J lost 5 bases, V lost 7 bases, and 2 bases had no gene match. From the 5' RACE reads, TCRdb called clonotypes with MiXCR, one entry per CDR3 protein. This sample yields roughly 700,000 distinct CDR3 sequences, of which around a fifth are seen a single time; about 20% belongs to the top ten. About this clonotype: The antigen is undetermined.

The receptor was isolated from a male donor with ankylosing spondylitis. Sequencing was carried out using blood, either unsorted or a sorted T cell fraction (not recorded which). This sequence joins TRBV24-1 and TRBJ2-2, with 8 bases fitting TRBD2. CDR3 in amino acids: CATRTSVTGELFF. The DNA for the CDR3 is TGTGCCACCAGGACTAGCGTTACCGGGGAGCTGTTTTTT.